These 5 T cell receptor beta chains came from one sample sequenced in a study of post-analysis software for immune sequencing data. Study conclusions and caveats: About 5 TRBV segments occurring more often in patients than controls included TRBV5-6, TRBV5-1 and TRBV20-1.

Unique molecular identifiers were carried by the TCR beta cDNA libraries. TCRdb passed the PCR reads through MiXCR, listing each CDR3 protein once. This sample has some 700,000 distinct CDR3 sequences; approximately 59% occur once, and the top ten carry over 9%. These receptors have no known antigen. The material sequenced was blood. These receptors were obtained from a girl aged 2-10 years with multiple sclerosis.

This chain uses TRBV6-1 with TRBJ2-1, with D possibly being TRBD1 (5 bases). V lost 3 bases to trimming and J lost 5 bases, with 5 bases between them. Germline V gene lookup returns CDR1 MNHNS and CDR2 SASEGT. The CDR3 is made up of 12 amino acids. DNA for the CDR3: TGTGCCAGCAGTGACAGGGACAATGAGCAGTTCTTC. As protein: CASSDRDNEQFF.

The V call is TRBV9, the J call TRBJ2-1; tentatively, D is TRBD2 (6 bases). The CDR3 spans 15 residues. Germline V lookup: CDR1 SGDLS, CDR2 YYNGEE. The germline V and J ends were trimmed by 3 bases and 6 bases, with 16 bases remaining between them. The CDR3 sequence is CASSAGLVRSNEQFF. Here the CDR3 DNA reads TGTGCCAGCAGCGCGGGACTGGTAAGGAGCAATGAGCAGTTCTTC. The variable domain in full, completed from reference TRBV9 and TRBJ2-1, reads DSGVTQTPKHLITATGQRVTLRCSPRSGDLSVYWYQQSLDQGLQFLIQYYNGEERAKGNILERFSAQQFPDLHSELNLSSLELGDSALYFCASSAGLVRSNEQFFGPGTRLTVL.

The chain is built from TRBV5-1 and TRBJ2-1, with D possibly being TRBD2 (6 bases). V was cut by 4 bases and J by 4 bases, with 18 bases left in between. The CDR3 is made up of 16 amino acids. Germline V gene lookup returns CDR1 SGHRS and CDR2 YFSETQ. CDR3 amino acids: CASSQGWGDLYNEQFF. DNA of the CDR3: TGCGCCAGCAGCCAAGGCTGGGGGGACCTATACAATGAGCAGTTCTTC.

J is TRBJ2-3 and V is TRBV7-9; 7 bases are a match to TRBD1. Losses at the gene ends were 5 bases for V and 6 bases for J; bases not matched to a gene: 11. CDR3 size: 15 residues. Germline loops: CDR1 SEHNR, CDR2 FQNEAQ (reference sequence). The CDR3 DNA follows: TGTGCCAGCAGCCCAGGGGGTGATCAGAGCGATACGCAGTATTTT. Protein: CASSPGGDQSDTQYF.

The chain uses TRBV20-1 and TRBJ1-5; unclear D gene. V lost 3 bases and J lost 9, with 18 bases in between. The CDR3 consists of 14 residues. Germline lookup yields CDR1 DFQATT and CDR2 SNEGSKA (reference sequence). The CDR3 region has the DNA TGCAGTGCTAGCCCCGACATGAGTGGACGGCCCCAGCATTTT. Translated, it gives CSASPDMSGRPQHF.